This entry describes one T cell receptor beta chain. Followed over time, Seattle patients had been enrolled while infection was active. The entry originates in a study of blood T cell repertoires in COVID-19. The germline V and J ends were trimmed by 1 base and 7 bases, with 11 bases remaining between them. Per the germline V gene, CDR1 is SGHAT and CDR2 is FQNNGV. The CDR3 is 14 residues long. Clones were read by immunoSEQ multiplex PCR, and TCRdb kept only the in-frame ones, dropping some. The sample shows roughly 300,000 clones, approximately 91% of them seen only once. The V and J genes are TRBV11-2 and TRBJ2-1; tentatively, D is TRBD2 (5 bases). The receptor was isolated from a woman in her twenties or thirties with COVID-19, enrolled during active disease. The sample was peripheral blood. As DNA, the CDR3 is TGTGCCAGCAGCTTAGTAATTAGCGCTAATGAGCAGTTCTTC. Translating it yields CASSLVISANEQFF.